The subject of this entry is one T cell receptor (beta chain). This specimen comes from a study of blood T cell repertoires in COVID-19. Germline CDR1 is SEHNR and CDR2 is FQNEAQ (reference sequence). This CDR3 is built from 13 residues. Between the trimmed V and J ends, which lost 1 base and 4 bases, there was a span of 5 bases. Original handling: Researchers report that nucleated cell counts were estimated from reference gene primer amplification. Libraries were prepared by immunoSEQ multiplex PCR; TCRdb keeps only in-frame clonotypes and omits some of them. That table gives V, J and clone size, and the DNA gave D and trimming. The data contain under 200,000 clones, 86% of them singletons.

This TCR came from a woman older than 75 in a cohort sampled during active or convalescent COVID-19. This rearrangement joins TRBV7-9 to TRBJ1-5; D gene unclear. Sequenced input: peripheral blood. CDR3 amino acids: CASSLGHNQPQHF. CDR3 nucleotides: TGTGCCAGCAGCTTAGGTCATAATCAGCCCCAGCATTTT.